Listed below are T cell receptor beta chains from one sample, sequenced in a study of regulatory T cells in long-lasting Graves disease. A single record per CDR3 protein comes from TCRdb applying MiXCR to the multiplex PCR reads. The data contain hundreds of thousands of distinct CDR3 sequences, less than 25% of them singletons. Sequencing was performed on peripheral blood mononuclear cells (PBMCs), taken when the disease was refractory, from a patient treated with antithyroid drugs. Receptors were obtained from a female donor with Graves disease. Both conserved end residues are part of each CDR3. A D gene is named only where the DNA matches it firmly. Only some rows state a clone size, as once, few, many or a class for expanded clones.

j_call d_call v_call clone_size cdr3_aa cdr3_nt
TRBJ2-4 - TRBV28 many CASSRVRGPKNIQYF TGTGCCAGCAGTAGGGTCCGGGGACCCAAAAACATTCAGTACTTC
TRBJ1-2 - TRBV12-3/TRBV12-4 many CASSRDGRDYGYTF TGTGCCAGCAGTCGGGACGGCCGCGACTATGGCTACACCTTC
TRBJ1-2 TRBD1 TRBV20-1 - CSASYRGIGYTF TGCAGTGCTAGTTACAGGGGCATAGGGTACACCTTC
TRBJ1-1 - TRBV5-4 many CASSLAQREAFF TGTGCCAGCAGCTTGGCGCAGCGTGAAGCTTTCTTT
TRBJ1-1 TRBD1 TRBV20-1 many CSADRTGRTAEAFF TGCAGTGCTGACCGGACAGGGCGAACCGCTGAAGCTTTCTTT
TRBJ1-1 - TRBV5-1 many CASSLEGRGGNTEAFF TGCGCCAGCAGCTTGGAGGGCAGGGGTGGAAACACTGAAGCTTTCTTT
TRBJ2-7 TRBD2 TRBV24-1 few CATSDGGRSDEQYF TGTGCCACCAGTGATGGCGGGAGGAGCGACGAGCAGTACTTC
TRBJ2-7 - TRBV7-2 many CASSPELSSYEQYF TGTGCCAGCAGCCCCGAACTTAGCTCCTACGAGCAGTACTTC
TRBJ2-7 TRBD1 TRBV6-1 many CASRNEGAGGYEQYF TGTGCCAGCAGGAACGAGGGGGCAGGGGGATACGAGCAGTACTTC
TRBJ2-1 - TRBV6-1 once CASSPAGLSYNEQFF TGTGCCAGCAGCCCCGCGGGGCTTTCCTACAATGAGCAGTTCTTC
TRBJ1-2 - TRBV27 many CASSLTGHGYTF TGTGCCAGCAGTTTGACCGGACATGGCTACACCTTC
TRBJ1-1 - TRBV29-1 many CSVERGSMGAFF TGCAGCGTTGAGCGTGGGTCTATGGGCGCTTTCTTT
TRBJ1-1 - TRBV28 many CASSLYQGATNTEAFF TGTGCCAGCAGTTTATACCAAGGGGCCACGAACACTGAAGCTTTCTTT
TRBJ2-7 - TRBV10-3 many CATSGTSYEQYF TGTGCCACGAGCGGGACATCCTACGAGCAGTACTTC
TRBJ2-5 TRBD1 TRBV6-2/TRBV6-3 - CASSYPDRGETQYF TGTGCCAGCAGTTACCCTGACAGGGGGGAGACCCAGTACTTC
TRBJ2-7 TRBD1 TRBV11-2 many CASSLLGTGSEQYF TGTGCCAGCAGCTTACTCGGGACAGGGAGCGAGCAGTACTTC
TRBJ1-2 TRBD1 TRBV11-2 many CASSLVQGARYGYTF TGTGCCAGCAGCTTAGTGCAGGGGGCACGGTATGGCTACACCTTC
TRBJ1-4 TRBD1 TRBV7-9 many CASSLGQGAEKLFF TGTGCCAGCAGCTTGGGACAGGGGGCTGAAAAACTGTTTTTT
TRBJ1-1 - TRBV19 many CASSAPSRDTEAFF TGTGCCAGTAGTGCCCCTTCCAGGGACACTGAAGCTTTCTTT
TRBJ2-5 - TRBV12-5 - CASGLVFWREDQYQETQYF TGTGCTAGTGGTTTGGTATTTTGGCGAGAGGACCAATACCAAGAGACCCAGTACTTC
TRBJ1-1 - TRBV11-2 many CASSLEGLMNTEAFF TGTGCCAGCAGCTTAGAGGGCTTAATGAACACTGAAGCTTTCTTT
TRBJ2-7 TRBD1 TRBV11-2 many CASSLRQGPYEQYF TGTGCCAGCAGCCTCCGACAGGGCCCTTACGAGCAGTACTTC
TRBJ2-7 - TRBV5-1 many CASSLVVGAAYEQYF TGCGCCAGCAGCTTGGTCGTGGGGGCCGCCTACGAGCAGTACTTC
TRBJ1-4 - TRBV6-1 many CASSPPTDPNEKLFF TGTGCCAGCAGTCCCCCGACAGACCCTAATGAAAAACTGTTTTTT
TRBJ2-2 TRBD2 TRBV19 - CASSFRTSGSTGELFF TGTGCCAGTAGTTTTCGGACTAGCGGGTCTACCGGGGAGCTGTTTTTT
TRBJ2-2 TRBD2 TRBV2 many CASSGDTSGRVWNTGELFF TGTGCCAGCAGCGGGGACACTAGCGGGAGGGTATGGAACACCGGGGAGCTGTTTTTT
TRBJ1-4 - TRBV20-1 - CSASQRGTDEKLFF TGCAGTGCTAGCCAGAGAGGTACCGATGAAAAACTGTTTTTT
TRBJ2-1 - TRBV18 once CASSPGTPNEQFF TGTGCCAGCTCACCGGGGACGCCTAATGAGCAGTTCTTC
TRBJ2-1 - TRBV28 - CASSFRQRYNEQFF TGTGCCAGCAGTTTTAGGCAGCGATACAATGAGCAGTTCTTC
TRBJ1-1 - TRBV27 many CASSPDPAPNTEAFF TGTGCCAGCAGTCCAGACCCAGCCCCGAACACTGAAGCTTTCTTT
TRBJ1-1 - TRBV25-1 few CASRRWGVNTEAFF TGTGCCAGCAGAAGATGGGGGGTAAACACTGAAGCTTTCTTT
TRBJ1-1 - TRBV12-3/TRBV12-4 many CASRGGRRMNTEAFF TGTGCCAGCAGGGGGGGACGGAGAATGAACACTGAAGCTTTCTTT
TRBJ2-7 TRBD2 TRBV7-9 few CASRGRGFNEQYF TGTGCCAGCAGAGGGCGGGGGTTCAACGAGCAGTACTTC
TRBJ2-5 TRBD2 TRBV4-3 many CASSHGTSGDQETQYF TGCGCCAGCAGCCACGGGACTAGCGGAGACCAAGAGACCCAGTACTTC
TRBJ2-7 - TRBV11-2 many CASSSGTYIHEQYF TGTGCCAGCAGCTCAGGAACCTACATCCACGAGCAGTACTTC
TRBJ2-7 TRBD1 TRBV18 few CASSPAGTGVAYEQYF TGTGCCAGCTCACCTGCCGGGACAGGGGTCGCCTACGAGCAGTACTTC
TRBJ1-1 - TRBV19 few CASSIVWGANTEAFF TGTGCCAGTAGTATAGTTTGGGGGGCAAACACTGAAGCTTTCTTT
TRBJ1-5 TRBD1 TRBV7-9 many CASSFGTGGNQPQHF TGTGCCAGCAGCTTCGGGACAGGGGGCAATCAGCCCCAGCATTTT
TRBJ2-7 TRBD2 TRBV5-1 - CASSLFGTSGKNEQYF TGCGCCAGCAGCTTGTTCGGGACTAGCGGGAAGAACGAGCAGTACTTC
TRBJ2-7 TRBD2 TRBV7-2 many CASSSYGGGGDEQYF TGTGCCAGCAGCTCATATGGTGGCGGGGGGGACGAGCAGTACTTC
TRBJ2-1 TRBD2 TRBV28 - CASSSLRLAGVSEQFF TGTGCCAGCAGTTCCCTGAGACTAGCGGGAGTAAGTGAGCAGTTCTTC
TRBJ1-1 - TRBV11-2 - CAGSLVRYTEAFF TGTGCCGGCAGCTTGGTCAGGTACACTGAAGCTTTCTTT
TRBJ1-4 - TRBV7-9 - CASSSASDEKLFF TGTGCCAGCAGCTCTGCCTCCGATGAAAAACTGTTTTTT
TRBJ1-1 - TRBV5-1 - CASSLYREHTEAFF TGCGCCAGCAGCTTATACAGGGAACACACTGAAGCTTTCTTT
TRBJ2-7 TRBD1 TRBV20-1 few CSASWTGYEQYF TGCAGTGCTAGTTGGACAGGGTACGAGCAGTACTTC
TRBJ1-5 - TRBV6-1 many CASSETRDQPQHF TGTGCCAGCAGTGAAACCAGGGATCAGCCCCAGCATTTT
TRBJ2-7 - TRBV6-1 - CASGATETYEQYF TGTGCCAGCGGGGCTACAGAGACCTACGAGCAGTACTTC
TRBJ2-7 TRBD1 TRBV6-1 - CATLNRGHEQYF TGTGCCACCCTAAACAGGGGACACGAGCAGTACTTC
TRBJ2-1 - TRBV6-2/TRBV6-3 - CATLEGTTYNEQFF TGTGCCACACTCGAGGGGACAACCTACAATGAGCAGTTCTTC
TRBJ2-2 - TRBV6-2/TRBV6-3 many CASSYSGRYTGELFF TGTGCCAGCAGTTACTCAGGCAGATACACCGGGGAGCTGTTTTTT
TRBJ1-6 TRBD1 TRBV28 - CASSSTTGGKSPLHF TGTGCCAGCAGTTCCACGACAGGGGGCAAGTCACCCCTCCACTTT
TRBJ1-6 - TRBV10-3 - CAISDSGVDSPLHF TGTGCCATCAGTGATTCGGGGGTTGATTCACCCCTCCACTTT
TRBJ1-1 TRBD1 TRBV28 many CASSYPGQGGTEAFF TGTGCCAGCAGTTACCCCGGACAGGGTGGCACTGAAGCTTTCTTT
TRBJ2-5 - TRBV3-1 many CASSPRTAGAFQETQYF TGTGCCAGCAGCCCCCGCACGGCAGGGGCCTTCCAAGAGACCCAGTACTTC
TRBJ2-1 - TRBV28 - CASSFRALRGEQFF TGTGCCAGCAGTTTCCGGGCCCTGAGGGGGGAGCAGTTCTTC
TRBJ1-1 - TRBV12-3/TRBV12-4 many CASSPWGTEAFF TGTGCCAGCAGCCCTTGGGGGACTGAAGCTTTCTTT
TRBJ1-5 TRBD1 TRBV27 many CASSLNRGRLGFGQPQHF TGTGCCAGCAGTTTAAACAGGGGGCGCCTGGGGTTTGGTCAGCCCCAGCATTTT
TRBJ2-5 - TRBV7-2 - CASSPSRSTQYF TGTGCCAGCAGCCCCTCCCGGTCGACCCAGTACTTC
TRBJ2-2 - TRBV6-2/TRBV6-3 many CASSATSTGELFF TGTGCCAGCAGTGCGACTAGCACCGGGGAGCTGTTTTTT
TRBJ2-7 - TRBV6-5 few CASSYSGKYEQYF TGTGCCAGCAGTTACTCGGGCAAGTACGAGCAGTACTTC